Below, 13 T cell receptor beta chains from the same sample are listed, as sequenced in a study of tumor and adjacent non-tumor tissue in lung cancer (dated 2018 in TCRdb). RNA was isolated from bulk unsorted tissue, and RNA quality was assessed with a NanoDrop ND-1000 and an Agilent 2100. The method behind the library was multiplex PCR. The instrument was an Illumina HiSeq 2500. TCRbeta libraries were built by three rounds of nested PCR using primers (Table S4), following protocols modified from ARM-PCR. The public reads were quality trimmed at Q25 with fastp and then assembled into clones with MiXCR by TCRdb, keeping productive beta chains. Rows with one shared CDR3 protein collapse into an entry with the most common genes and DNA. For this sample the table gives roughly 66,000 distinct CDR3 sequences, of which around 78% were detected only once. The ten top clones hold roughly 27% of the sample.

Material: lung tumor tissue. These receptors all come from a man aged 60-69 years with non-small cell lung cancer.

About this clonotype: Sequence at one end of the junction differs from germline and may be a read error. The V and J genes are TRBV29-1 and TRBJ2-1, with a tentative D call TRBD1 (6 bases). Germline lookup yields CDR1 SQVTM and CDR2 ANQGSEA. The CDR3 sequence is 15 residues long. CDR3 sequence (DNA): TGTAGCGTTGAGGCGGACAGAGTCTCCTACAATGAGCAGTTCTTC. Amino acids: CSVEADRVSYNEQFF.

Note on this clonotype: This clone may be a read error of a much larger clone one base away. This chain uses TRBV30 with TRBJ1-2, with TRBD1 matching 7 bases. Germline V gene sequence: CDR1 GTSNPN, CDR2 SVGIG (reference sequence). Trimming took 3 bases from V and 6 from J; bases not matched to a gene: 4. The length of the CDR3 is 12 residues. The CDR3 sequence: CAWRDRDNGYTF. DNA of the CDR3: TGTGCCTGGAGAGACAGGGACAATGGCTACACCTTC.

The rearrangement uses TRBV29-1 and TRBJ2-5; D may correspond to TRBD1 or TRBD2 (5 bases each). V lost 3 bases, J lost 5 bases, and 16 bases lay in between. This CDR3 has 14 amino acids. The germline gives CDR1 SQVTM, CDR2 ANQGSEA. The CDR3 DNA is TGCAGCGTTGATCGGGGCATGGTTTCGGAGACCCAGTACTTC. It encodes CSVDRGMVSETQYF.

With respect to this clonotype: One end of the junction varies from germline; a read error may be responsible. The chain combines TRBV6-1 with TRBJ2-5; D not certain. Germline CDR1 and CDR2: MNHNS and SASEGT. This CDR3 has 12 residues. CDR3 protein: CASTLRRETQYF. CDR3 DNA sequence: TGTGCTAGCACCTTACGCCGGGAGACCCAGTACTTC.

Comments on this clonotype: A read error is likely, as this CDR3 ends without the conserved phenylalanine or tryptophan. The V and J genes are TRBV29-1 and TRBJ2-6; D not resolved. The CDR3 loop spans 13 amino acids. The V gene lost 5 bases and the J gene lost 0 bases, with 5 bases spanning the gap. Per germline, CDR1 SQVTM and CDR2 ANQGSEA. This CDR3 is CSVTPSGANVLTL. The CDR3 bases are TGCAGCGTTACCCCCTCTGGGGCCAACGTCCTGACTTTA.

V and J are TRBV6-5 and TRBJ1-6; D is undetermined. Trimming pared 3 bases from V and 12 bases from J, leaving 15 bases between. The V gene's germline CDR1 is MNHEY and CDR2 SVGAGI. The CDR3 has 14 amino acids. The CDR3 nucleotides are TGTGCCAGCAGTTATTGGGGAGAGGCTTTACCCCTCCACTTT. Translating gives CASSYWGEALPLHF.

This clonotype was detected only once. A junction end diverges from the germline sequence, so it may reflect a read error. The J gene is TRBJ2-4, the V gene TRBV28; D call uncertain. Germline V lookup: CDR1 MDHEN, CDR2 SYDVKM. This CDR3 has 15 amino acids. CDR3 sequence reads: CATGSRAGAKNIKYF. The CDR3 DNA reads TGTGCCACCGGCAGCCGGGCCGGAGCCAAAAACATTAAGTACTTC.

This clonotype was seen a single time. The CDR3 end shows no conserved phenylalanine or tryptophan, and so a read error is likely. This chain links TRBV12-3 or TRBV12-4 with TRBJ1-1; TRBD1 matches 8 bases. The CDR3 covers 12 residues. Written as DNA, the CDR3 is TGTGCAAGCAGCCTTTCAGGGGGCGGTGCTTTCAAT. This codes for CASSLSGGGAFN.

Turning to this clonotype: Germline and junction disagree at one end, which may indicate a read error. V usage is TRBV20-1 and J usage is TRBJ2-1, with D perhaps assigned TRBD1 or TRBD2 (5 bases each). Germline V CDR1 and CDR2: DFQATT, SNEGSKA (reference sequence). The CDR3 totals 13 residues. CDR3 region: CNARDLPYSEQFF. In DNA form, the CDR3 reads TGCAATGCTCGGGACCTACCCTACAGTGAGCAGTTCTTC.

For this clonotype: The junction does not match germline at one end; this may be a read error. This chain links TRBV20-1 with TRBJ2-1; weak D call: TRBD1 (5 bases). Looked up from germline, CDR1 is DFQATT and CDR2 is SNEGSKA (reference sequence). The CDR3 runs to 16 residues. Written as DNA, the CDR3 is TGCAATGCTAGGCCCCACAGGCTTTCCTCCTACAATGAGCAATTCTTC. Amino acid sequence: CNARPHRLSSYNEQFF.

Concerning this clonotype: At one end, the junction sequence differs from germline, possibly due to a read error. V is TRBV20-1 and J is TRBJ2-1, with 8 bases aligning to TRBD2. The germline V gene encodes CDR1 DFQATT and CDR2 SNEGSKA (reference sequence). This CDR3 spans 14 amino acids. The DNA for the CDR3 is TGCAGTGCTAGAGATCAAGGGACTAGTTATGAGCACTTCTTC. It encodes CSARDQGTSYEHFF.

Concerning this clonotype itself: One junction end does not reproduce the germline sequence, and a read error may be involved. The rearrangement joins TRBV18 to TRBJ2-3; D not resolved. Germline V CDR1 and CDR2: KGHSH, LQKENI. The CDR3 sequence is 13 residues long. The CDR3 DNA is TGTGCCAGCTCGCCACGACGGTTAGCTACGCAGTATTTT. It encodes CASSPRRLATQYF.

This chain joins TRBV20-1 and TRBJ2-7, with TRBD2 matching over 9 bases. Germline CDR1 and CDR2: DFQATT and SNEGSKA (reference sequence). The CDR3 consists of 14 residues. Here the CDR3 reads CNALRTSASYEQYF. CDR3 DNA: TGCAATGCCCTGCGGACTAGCGCCTCATACGAGCAGTACTTC.